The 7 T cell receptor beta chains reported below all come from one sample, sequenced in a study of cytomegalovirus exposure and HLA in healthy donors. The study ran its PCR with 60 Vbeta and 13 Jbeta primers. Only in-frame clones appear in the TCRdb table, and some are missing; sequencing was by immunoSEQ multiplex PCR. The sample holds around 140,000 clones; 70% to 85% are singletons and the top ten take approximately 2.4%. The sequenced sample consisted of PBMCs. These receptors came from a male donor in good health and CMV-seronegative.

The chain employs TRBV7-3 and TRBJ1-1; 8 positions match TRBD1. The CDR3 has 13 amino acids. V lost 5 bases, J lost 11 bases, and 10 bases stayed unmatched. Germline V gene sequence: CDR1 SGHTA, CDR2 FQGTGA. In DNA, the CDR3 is TGTGCCAGCAGCCCAGGGGGCTCTTCCGAGGCTTTCTTT. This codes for CASSPGGSSEAFF.

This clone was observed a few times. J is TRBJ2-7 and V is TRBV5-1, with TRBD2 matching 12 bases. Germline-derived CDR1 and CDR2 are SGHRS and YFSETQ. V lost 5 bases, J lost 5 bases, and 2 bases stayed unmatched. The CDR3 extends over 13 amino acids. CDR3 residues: CASRRTSGNEQYF. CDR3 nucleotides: TGCGCCAGCAGACGGACTAGCGGGAACGAGCAGTACTTC.

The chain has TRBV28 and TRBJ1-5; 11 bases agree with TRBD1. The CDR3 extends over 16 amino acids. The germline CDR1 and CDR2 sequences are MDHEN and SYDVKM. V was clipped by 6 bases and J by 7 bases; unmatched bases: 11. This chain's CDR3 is CASRHRGQGAGQPQHF. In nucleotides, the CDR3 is TGTGCCAGCAGACATCGCGGACAGGGGGCAGGGCAGCCCCAGCATTTT.

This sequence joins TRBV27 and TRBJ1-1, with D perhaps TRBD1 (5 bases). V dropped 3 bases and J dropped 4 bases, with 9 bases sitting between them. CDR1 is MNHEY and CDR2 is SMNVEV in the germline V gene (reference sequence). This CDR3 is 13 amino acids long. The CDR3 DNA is TGTGCCAGCAGTTTGGCAGGGTTCACTGAAGCTTTCTTT. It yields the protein CASSLAGFTEAFF.

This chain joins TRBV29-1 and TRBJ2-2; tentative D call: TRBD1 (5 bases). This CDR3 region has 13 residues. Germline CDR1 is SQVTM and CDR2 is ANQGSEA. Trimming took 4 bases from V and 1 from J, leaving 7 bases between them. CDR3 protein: CSVGQKNTGELFF. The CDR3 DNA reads TGCAGCGTTGGACAGAAGAACACCGGGGAGCTGTTTTTT.

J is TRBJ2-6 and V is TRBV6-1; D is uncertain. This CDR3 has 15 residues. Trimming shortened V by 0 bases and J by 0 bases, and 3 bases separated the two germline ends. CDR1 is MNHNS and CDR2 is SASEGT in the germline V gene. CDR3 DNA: TGTGCCAGCAGTGAAGCCTTCTCTGGGGCCAACGTCCTGACTTTC. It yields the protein CASSEAFSGANVLTF.

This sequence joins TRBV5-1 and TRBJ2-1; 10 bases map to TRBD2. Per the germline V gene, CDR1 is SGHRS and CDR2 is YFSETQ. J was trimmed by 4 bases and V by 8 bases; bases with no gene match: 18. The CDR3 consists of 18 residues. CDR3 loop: CASNRQTAGTSDYNEQFF. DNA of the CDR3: TGCGCCAGTAACCGGCAGACAGCCGGGACTAGCGATTACAATGAGCAGTTCTTC.